This T cell receptor beta chain was sequenced for a study of cytomegalovirus exposure and HLA in healthy donors (dated 2017 in TCRdb). For the wider study: According to an earlier analysis of 550 to 700 of the donors, 200 million or so T cells yielded roughly 110 million unique TCR beta sequences and 276 Gb of sequence data. The study aimed to test whether signatures of past pathogen exposure could be identified by cataloging public T cell receptors. To predict cytomegalovirus infection status, the study combined high-throughput TCR immunosequencing, statistical association of individual TCRs with disease status, and machine learning. Among roughly 400 genotyped donors of the cohort, an average of approximately 200,000 unique TCR beta nucleotide sequences was sequenced per donor, of which about 18% were non-productive. Donor age, sex, ethnicity and CMV serostatus were compiled together with the repertoire data. The study used immunosequencing to profile the T cell repertoires of around 600 subjects and linked those repertoires to cytomegalovirus serostatus. An early release covering approximately 600 HLA-typed donors comprised about 300 gigabases of sequencing data and 85 million or so unique TCR sequences. HLA typing covered class I and class II loci at four-digit resolution. A later analysis re-analyzed previously published TCR beta repertoires from 660 or so donors and added high-resolution HLA genotyping to study TCR occurrence patterns. In the later analysis, no new phenotypic data were used to find candidate immune exposures; instead, reliance was placed on TCR beta sequences and their occurrence across donors. The genetic ancestry cluster associated with self-reported Caucasian donors included roughly 84% of the roughly 360 genotyped donors. Genome-wide SNP genotypes for about 65% of the roughly 670 donors were used in a later genetic analysis, which treated that subset as a discovery cohort. All discovery cohort repertoires had been generated on a single sequencing platform. Besides the first cohort of more than 650 subjects, a separate validation cohort made up of 120 different subjects was used. Four to six DR-DQ haplotypes were handled as single units for association and clustering, since linkage in the cohort was strong. In an earlier analysis of 500 to 650 of the donors, high-throughput TCR beta sequencing was used to judge whether each TCR beta V gene segment behaved as functional or pseudogenic. Typing coverage differed by locus: A, B, C, DRB1 and DQB1 were typed in about 629-640 donors, DQA1 in 522, DPA1 in 600 to 610, and DPB1 in 450 to 490.

Unmatched junction bases come to 2, with V trimmed by 9 bases and J by 6 bases. The CDR3 sequence holds 12 residues, the cysteine and phenylalanine included. Only the CDR3 part of the read is kept: 36 bases, read in frame from the first base. CDR1 and CDR2 were assigned from the germline V gene as MDHEN and SYDVKM. The study at large found these results: Three of the identified cytomegalovirus-associated TCR beta chains were confirmed in vitro to be specific for cytomegalovirus antigens. Compared with equally common non-associated chains, HLA-associated TCR beta chains in a later analysis were more clonally expanded and had lower generation probabilities. When HLA alleles, especially DR and DQ, strongly co-occurred, TCR associations were difficult to assign to individual alleles. In this cohort, only TCR beta chains were sequenced, and detectable features were limited by the absence of alpha or paired-chain data. For the cohort, immune exposure information was limited to CMV serostatus. The 87-base-pair reads could not distinguish some IMGT-functional V segments, including TRBV6-2 and TRBV6-3, so those segments were excluded. Because HLA typing was unavailable for some donors at each locus, only the typed subset was used in association tests. A later analysis associated about 17,000 TCR beta sequences with specific HLA alleles at a false discovery rate of 0.05. In a later analysis, several top co-occurrence clusters were reported to appear linked to parvovirus B19, influenza, CMV and Epstein-Barr virus. A group of highly shared sequence variants was considered likely to be a technical artifact of the sequencing pipeline. While some public TCRs were present in many individuals, most TCR sequences turned up only very rarely across donors. Linkage disequilibrium might explain the correlated functional status among segregating V segments, but an unknown experimental factor could not be ruled out. Broadly in line with IMGT annotations, most TCR beta V segments showed up in productive rearrangements about 87% or about 30% of the time in an earlier analysis of roughly 590 of the donors. The classifier was reported to diagnose cytomegalovirus status with high specificity and sensitivity in both the original and validation cohorts. In the study, 150 to 200 TCR beta chains were listed as associated with cytomegalovirus. In a later genetic analysis, fewer N-insertions in productive TCRs were reported among donors in an Asian-associated ancestry cluster than the roughly 670-donor mean. V-gene and J-gene trimming of TCR beta chains was associated with a missense DCLRE1C variant in a later genetic analysis, and the association was replicated in an independent cohort. The presence/absence analyses assumed that sequencing depth was roughly uniform across donors, and that assumption may not be true. A further reported finding was that TCR beta sequences accurately predicted the HLA-A and HLA-B alleles for most subjects in the first cohort. A later analysis found that most CMV-associated TCR beta chains appeared HLA-restricted, with HLA associations seemingly driven largely by CMV exposure. Because counts were too low, about 15 rarely observed V segments, including chromosome 9 orphons, were left out of the earlier analysis of 500 to 650 of the donors. According to the authors, the approach could potentially be generalized to other disease states and immunological phenotypes. A later analysis found that TCR association rates varied across HLA loci, with DRB1 alleles showing the most associated TCRs and HLA-C alleles the fewest.

To note about this clone: Its antigen remains undetermined. Qualities for individual bases were not recorded, and no much larger clone is one base off.

Library creation used the immunoSEQ multiplex PCR assay. The multiplex PCR relied on a mix of 60 forward primers for TCR Vbeta segments and 13 reverse primers for TCR Jbeta segments. The CDR3 region of rearranged TCR beta genes was amplified from genomic DNA with a multiplex PCR assay. On the Illumina HiSeq System, the amplified TCR beta libraries were sequenced as 87-base-pair reads. As for how the authors treated the data: In a later analysis, roughly 80 million unique TCR beta chains were counted across the roughly 610 repertoires, and roughly 10 million of these chains were shared by at least two donors. Raw reads were error-corrected and collapsed into unique sequences with a nearest-neighbor algorithm that merged closely related sequences to remove PCR and sequencing errors. Alignment of CDR3 sequences to IMGT reference sequences was used to assign V, D and J gene segments. For a sequence to be retained, a match of at least six nucleotides was required to both a V gene segment and a J gene segment. A rearrangement was called productive if the CDR3 had no stop codons and remained in frame with V and J, and every other rearrangement was called non-productive. Following IMGT convention, CDR3 was defined as the stretch from the second conserved V-encoded cysteine to the conserved J-encoded phenylalanine. In an earlier analysis of around 540 of the donors, sequences lacking an unambiguous match to a single V gene segment were excluded. An earlier analysis of 500 to 700 of the donors classified V segments as functional when productive rearrangements were above 56.7% and as segregating when the standard deviation between donors was above 5%. A statistical classification framework was built for diagnosing cytomegalovirus status from the catalog of TCR beta chain sequences. A later analysis assigned V and J genes by comparing TCR nucleotide sequences with IMGT/GENE-DB human TR gene sequences. A later analysis assigned CDR3 sequences and most-parsimonious VDJ recombination scenarios with the TCRdist pipeline. A later analysis defined each TCR beta chain by its CDR3 amino acid sequence plus V-gene family, and excluded reads lacking a unique V-gene family. As a way to deal with suspected cross-contamination and a sequencing artifact, a later analysis dropped nearly 600 nucleotide sequences that were highly shared and had low generation probability. In a later analysis, a clonal expansion index was calculated for each public chain from normalized within-repertoire ranks of inferred template counts. In a later analysis, generation probabilities were computed using a VDJ recombination model fitted to out-of-frame rearrangements, and the results were checked against IGoR. In a later analysis, hypergeometric tests were used to score TCR-TCR, TCR-HLA and TCR-CMV co-occurrence, with a repertoire-size bias correction applied to TCR pairs. In a later analysis, false discovery rates were estimated by permuting HLA or CMV assignments 20 times. In a later analysis, co-occurring TCRs were grouped with DBSCAN, and TCRdist sequence similarity was added when clustering was performed within HLA-allele-positive subsets. Co-occurrence clustering excluded repertoires with fewer than 30,000 or more than 120,000 public chains, plus five with anomalous nucleotide sharing. Sourced from immuneACCESS, this table was stored by TCRdb with only in-frame sequences that have V and J called. A share of the clones is absent; for the studies checked, an unresolved V gene accounts for under half, and the remainder has no known explanation. V and J calls and clone size are given by that table; D and trimming were obtained from the DNA. In this sample the table shows 150,000 to 200,000 clones, 60% to 85% of which occur a single time. The top ten constitute under 1.5% of the sample.

The cohort was made up of approximately 670 healthy bone marrow donors. At the time of sampling, every cohort member was nominally healthy, though immune exposures that went unrecorded were likely present. The donor was CMV seronegative and belonged to the group of approximately 320 seronegative cohort members. Each donor provided a peripheral blood sample, and peripheral blood mononuclear cells were used for TCR beta sequencing. Genomic DNA extraction from the blood cell samples was performed with the Qiagen DNeasy Blood Extraction Kit. The chain is made from TRBV28 and TRBJ1-2; 12 central bases correspond to TRBD1. The TCR originated in a woman in her 30s in good health and CMV-seronegative. The sequencing sample was made of PBMCs. The CDR3 is CASGTGGDGYTF. The DNA sequence reads TGTGCCAGTGGGACAGGGGGCGATGGCTACACCTTC.